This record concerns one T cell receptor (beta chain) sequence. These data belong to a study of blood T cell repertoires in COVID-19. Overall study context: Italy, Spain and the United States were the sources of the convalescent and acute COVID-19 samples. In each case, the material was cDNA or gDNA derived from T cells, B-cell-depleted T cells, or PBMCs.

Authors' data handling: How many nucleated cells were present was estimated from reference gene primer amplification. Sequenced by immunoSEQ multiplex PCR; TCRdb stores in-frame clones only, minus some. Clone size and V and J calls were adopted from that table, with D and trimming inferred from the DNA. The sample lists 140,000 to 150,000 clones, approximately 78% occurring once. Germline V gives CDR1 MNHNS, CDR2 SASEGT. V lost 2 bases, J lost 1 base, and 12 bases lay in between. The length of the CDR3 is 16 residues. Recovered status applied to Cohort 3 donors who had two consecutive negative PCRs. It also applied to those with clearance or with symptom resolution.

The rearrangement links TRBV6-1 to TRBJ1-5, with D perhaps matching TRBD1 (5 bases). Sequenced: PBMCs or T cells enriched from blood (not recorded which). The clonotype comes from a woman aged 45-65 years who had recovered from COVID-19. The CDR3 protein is CASSERGSDSNQPQHF. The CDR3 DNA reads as TGTGCCAGCAGTGAAAGGGGCTCGGACAGCAATCAGCCCCAGCATTTT.